This passage covers 2 T cell receptor beta chains from one sample sequenced in a study of blood T cell repertoires in COVID-19. The protocol was immunoSEQ multiplex PCR, while the TCRdb copy is restricted to in-frame clones and leaves out a portion. Among about 430,000 clones, over 75% were seen once, and the ten largest hold 1.2% to 1.5%. The specimen was PBMCs or T cells enriched from blood (not recorded which). These receptors originate from a woman aged 18-29 years who had been exposed to COVID-19.

This clone was recorded once. The chain carries TRBV5-4 and TRBJ2-1; 7 bases are a match to TRBD2. The CDR3 length is 15 residues. Looked up from germline, CDR1 is SGHNT and CDR2 is YYREEE (reference sequence). V lost 4 bases and J lost 0; bases outside the gene matches: 4. The chain's CDR3 is CASSVSSGSYNEQFF. The CDR3 coding sequence is TGTGCCAGCAGCGTATCTAGCGGCTCCTACAATGAGCAGTTCTTC.

The V call is TRBV6-1, the J call TRBJ1-5; D is unclear. With 1 base removed from V and 0 bases from J, the gap between germline ends came to 10 bases. CDR3 size: 16 residues. Looked up from germline, CDR1 is MNHNS and CDR2 is SASEGT. The CDR3 region is CASSEVPRNSNQPQHF. CDR3 coding DNA: TGTGCCAGCAGTGAAGTCCCCAGGAATAGCAATCAGCCCCAGCATTTT.